A selection of T cell receptor beta chains follows, all from one sample in a study of shared clonotypes between healthy human individuals. The data were produced by immunoSEQ multiplex PCR, yet TCRdb's version contains in-frame clones alone and is incomplete. The sample yields millions of clones, roughly 91% seen once. Sequenced material: naive CD8+ T cells from PBMCs. The source of these receptors is a man aged 18 to 30 in good health. Some clones in this sample may be carry-over from other donors' samples. Each CDR3 is given with its conserved first and last residue. Each record gives: D gene, J gene, V gene, clone size, CDR3 protein, CDR3 DNA. D genes are given only for firm matches. Some rows have no size entry. The others give once, few or many, or a class for an expanded clone.

d_call: TRBD2; j_call: TRBJ2-1; v_call: TRBV6-1; clone_size: .; cdr3_aa: CASSVLREGYNEQFF; cdr3_nt: TGTGCCAGCAGTGTCTTGCGGGAGGGATACAACGAACAGTTCTTC
d_call: .; j_call: TRBJ2-7; v_call: TRBV2; clone_size: .; cdr3_aa: CASSEVGYEQYF; cdr3_nt: TGTGCCAGCAGTGAAGTTGGTTACGAGCAGTACTTC
d_call: TRBD2; j_call: TRBJ2-2; v_call: TRBV27; clone_size: once; cdr3_aa: CASSDHGGWGLAGENTGELFF; cdr3_nt: TGTGCCAGCAGTGACCATGGGGGGTGGGGACTAGCGGGAGAGAACACCGGGGAGCTGTTTTTT
d_call: .; j_call: TRBJ2-2; v_call: TRBV7-9; clone_size: .; cdr3_aa: CASSPPPGSGPGELFF; cdr3_nt: TGTGCCAGCAGCCCCCCCCCGGGCTCTGGGCCCGGGGAGCTGTTTTTT
d_call: TRBD1; j_call: TRBJ2-5; v_call: TRBV27; clone_size: .; cdr3_aa: CASSPYPGQNQETQYF; cdr3_nt: TGTGCCAGCAGTCCATATCCGGGACAGAACCAAGAGACCCAGTACTTC
d_call: TRBD1; j_call: TRBJ1-3; v_call: TRBV28; clone_size: .; cdr3_aa: CASRRLRGPGNTIYF; cdr3_nt: TGTGCCAGCAGACGACTCAGGGGGCCCGGAAACACCATATATTTT
d_call: .; j_call: TRBJ2-1; v_call: TRBV27; clone_size: .; cdr3_aa: CASKRGRTGDEQFF; cdr3_nt: TGTGCCAGCAAGAGGGGACGGACCGGCGATGAGCAGTTCTTC
d_call: TRBD1; j_call: TRBJ2-2; v_call: TRBV10-2; clone_size: .; cdr3_aa: CASSGVTGIREGFGELFF; cdr3_nt: TGCGCCAGCAGTGGGGTGACAGGGATCAGGGAAGGGTTCGGGGAGCTGTTTTTT
d_call: .; j_call: TRBJ2-4; v_call: TRBV28; clone_size: .; cdr3_aa: CASMGGLGENIQYF; cdr3_nt: TGTGCCAGCATGGGGGGTTTGGGTGAAAACATTCAGTACTTC
d_call: .; j_call: TRBJ2-1; v_call: TRBV9; clone_size: once; cdr3_aa: CASSPRTVSSEQFF; cdr3_nt: TGTGCCAGCAGCCCTCGGACCGTTTCAAGTGAGCAGTTCTTC
d_call: .; j_call: TRBJ2-7; v_call: TRBV7-9; clone_size: .; cdr3_aa: CASSPIPGQGTSEQYF; cdr3_nt: TGTGCCAGCAGCCCAATCCCGGGACAAGGGACCTCCGAGCAGTACTTC
d_call: TRBD2; j_call: TRBJ2-7; v_call: TRBV7-6; clone_size: once; cdr3_aa: CASSSTWASGNYEQYF; cdr3_nt: TGTGCCAGCAGCTCCACCTGGGCTAGCGGGAACTACGAGCAGTACTTC
d_call: .; j_call: TRBJ2-3; v_call: TRBV7-2; clone_size: .; cdr3_aa: CASSLVQRQYF; cdr3_nt: TGTGCCAGCAGCTTAGTCCAGCGGCAGTATTTT
d_call: .; j_call: TRBJ1-5; v_call: TRBV6-1; clone_size: .; cdr3_aa: CASSELSSNQPQHF; cdr3_nt: TGTGCCAGCAGTGAGCTGAGTAGCAATCAGCCCCAGCATTTT
d_call: .; j_call: TRBJ2-1; v_call: TRBV4-1; clone_size: .; cdr3_aa: CASSQVIRLSPFYNEQFF; cdr3_nt: TGCGCCAGCAGCCAAGTTATCCGTTTAAGTCCGTTCTACAATGAGCAGTTCTTC
d_call: .; j_call: TRBJ1-1; v_call: TRBV19; clone_size: .; cdr3_aa: CASIGLANPWEAFF; cdr3_nt: TGTGCCAGTATAGGCCTGGCGAACCCCTGGGAAGCTTTCTTT
d_call: .; j_call: TRBJ2-1; v_call: TRBV9; clone_size: once; cdr3_aa: CASSVVSGSDEQFF; cdr3_nt: TGTGCCAGCAGCGTAGTGAGTGGGAGCGATGAGCAGTTCTTC
d_call: .; j_call: TRBJ2-2; v_call: TRBV18; clone_size: once; cdr3_aa: CASSPEFTGELFF; cdr3_nt: TGTGCCAGCTCACCGGAATTCACCGGGGAGCTGTTTTTT
d_call: .; j_call: TRBJ2-7; v_call: TRBV5-1; clone_size: .; cdr3_aa: CASSSNSDYEQYF; cdr3_nt: TGCGCCAGCAGCTCGAACAGTGACTACGAGCAGTACTTC
d_call: .; j_call: TRBJ2-3; v_call: TRBV7-8; clone_size: .; cdr3_aa: CASTQRGRESTDTQYF; cdr3_nt: TGTGCCAGCACCCAGAGGGGCAGGGAGAGCACAGATACGCAGTATTTT